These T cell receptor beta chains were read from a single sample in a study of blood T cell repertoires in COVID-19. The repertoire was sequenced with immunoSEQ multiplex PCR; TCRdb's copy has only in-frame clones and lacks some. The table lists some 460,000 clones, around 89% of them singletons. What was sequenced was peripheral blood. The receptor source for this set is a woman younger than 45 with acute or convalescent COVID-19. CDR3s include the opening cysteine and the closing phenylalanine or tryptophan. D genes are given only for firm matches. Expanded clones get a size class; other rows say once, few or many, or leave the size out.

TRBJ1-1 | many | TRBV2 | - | TGTGCCAGCAGTGAATATGGGGCCACTGAAGCTTTCTTT | CASSEYGATEAFF
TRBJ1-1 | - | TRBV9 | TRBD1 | TGTGCCAGCAGCGTAGATGGGACAGGGGTCTTGCGGAAAGCTTTCTTT | CASSVDGTGVLRKAFF
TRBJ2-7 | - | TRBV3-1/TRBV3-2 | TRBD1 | TGTGCCAGCAGCAGGACAGGGGGATCCTACGAGCAGTACTTC | CASSRTGGSYEQYF
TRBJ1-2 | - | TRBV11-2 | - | TGTGCCAGCAGCTTAGACCCACAGGGAGTCTATGGCTACACCTTC | CASSLDPQGVYGYTF
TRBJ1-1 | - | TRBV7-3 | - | TGTGCCAGCAGCATGACAAGGAACACTGAAGCTTTCTTT | CASSMTRNTEAFF
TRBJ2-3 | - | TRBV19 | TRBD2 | TGTGCCAGTAGTTTAGCGGGGGGCGCCCCTCATACGCAGTATTTT | CASSLAGGAPHTQYF
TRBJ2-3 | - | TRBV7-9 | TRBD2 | TGTGCCAGCAGCTGGTTGGCGGGACTAGCGGCAGAAACGCAGTATTTT | CASSWLAGLAAETQYF
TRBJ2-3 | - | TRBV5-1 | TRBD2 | TGCGCCAGCAGTCCTGCCGCAGCGGGATACACAGATACGCAGTATTTT | CASSPAAAGYTDTQYF
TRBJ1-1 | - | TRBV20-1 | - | TGCAGTGCTAGTCGGAACACTGAAGCTTTCTTT | CSASRNTEAFF
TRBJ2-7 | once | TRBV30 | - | TGTGCCTGGAGTTGGGGAGACTCCTACGAGCAGTACTTC | CAWSWGDSYEQYF
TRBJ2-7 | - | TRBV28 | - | TGTGCCAGCAGACCGAAAATACCAGGCTACGAGCAGTACTTC | CASRPKIPGYEQYF
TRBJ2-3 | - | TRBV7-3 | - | TGTGCCAGCAGCTTAAACAGGGAAGGAGATACGCAGTATTTT | CASSLNREGDTQYF
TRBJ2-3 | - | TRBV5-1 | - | TGCGCCAGCAGCTTGGGTACACCCGGCACAGATACGCAGTATTTT | CASSLGTPGTDTQYF
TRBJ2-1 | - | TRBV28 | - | TGTGCCAGCAGTATACCGGGGGGCTTCGATGGTGAGCAGTTCTTC | CASSIPGGFDGEQFF
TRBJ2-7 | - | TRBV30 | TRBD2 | TGTGCCTGGAGTCGGGAGGGGGAGCAGTACTTC | CAWSREGEQYF
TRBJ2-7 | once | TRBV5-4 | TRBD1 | TGTGCCAGCAGCGCGGACAGGGTCTTTTCCTACGAGCAGTACTTC | CASSADRVFSYEQYF
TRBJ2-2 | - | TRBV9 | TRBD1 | TGTGCCAGCAGGGAGACAGGGGGTAGCACCGGGGAGCTGTTTTTT | CASRETGGSTGELFF
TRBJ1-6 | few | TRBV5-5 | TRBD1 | TGTGCCAGCAGCTTGGTTGGGACAGATAATTCACCCCTCCACTTT | CASSLVGTDNSPLHF
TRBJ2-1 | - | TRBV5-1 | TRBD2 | TGCGCCAGCAGCCCGGGAACTAGCGGGGGGGCCCACTCCTACAATGAGCAGTTCTTC | CASSPGTSGGAHSYNEQFF
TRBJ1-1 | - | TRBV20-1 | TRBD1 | TGCAGTGCTAGTGGGGACAGGAACACTGAAGCTTTCTTT | CSASGDRNTEAFF
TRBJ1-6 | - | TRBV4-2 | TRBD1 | TGTGCCAGCAGCCAGGAACCGGGACAGGAAAATTCACCCCTCCACTTT | CASSQEPGQENSPLHF
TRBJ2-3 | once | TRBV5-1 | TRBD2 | TGCGCCAGCAGCCCCCGCGGGGGGGCATCGGATACGCAGTATTTT | CASSPRGGASDTQYF
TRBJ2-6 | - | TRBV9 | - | TGTGCCAGCAGCGTAGAACCACAGGGTTCTGGGGCCAACGTCCTGACTTTC | CASSVEPQGSGANVLTF
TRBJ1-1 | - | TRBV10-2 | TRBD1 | TGCGCCACCAGACAGGGGGCTGAAGCTTTCTTT | CATRQGAEAFF
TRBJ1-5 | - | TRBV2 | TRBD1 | TGTGCCAGCAGTGGACAGGGACCCCTCAATCAGCCCCAGCATTTT | CASSGQGPLNQPQHF
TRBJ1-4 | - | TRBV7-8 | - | TGTGCCAGCAGCTTAGGGAGTAATGAAAAACTGTTTTTT | CASSLGSNEKLFF